This TCR beta chain was identified in a study of cytomegalovirus exposure and HLA in healthy donors. About the research overall: Within the Caucasian-associated ancestry cluster were roughly 82% of the roughly 400 genotyped donors.

The CDR3 contains 14 residues. V trimming: 6 bases; J trimming: 3 bases; junction bases outside the gene matches: 8. The germline CDR1 and CDR2 sequences are MDHEN and SYDVKM. As to this clone: As yet, its antigen is unknown.

It was with 60 Vbeta and 13 Jbeta primers that the PCR ran. Only in-frame clones appear in the TCRdb table, and some are missing; sequencing was by immunoSEQ multiplex PCR. The sample contains over 80,000 clones, over 60% of which appear only once. Study results and limitations: Among CMV-associated TCR beta chains, most appeared HLA-restricted in a later analysis.

The chain is built from TRBV28 and TRBJ2-7, with TRBD1 identical over 7 bases. The receptor's source is a female donor in good health and CMV-seronegative. Sequenced: PBMCs. The CDR3 sequence is CASRPGTVGYEQYF. In nucleotides, the CDR3 is TGTGCCAGCAGGCCCGGGACAGTAGGCTACGAGCAGTACTTC. Together with reference TRBV28 and TRBJ2-7, the CDR3 gives the full variable domain: DVKVTQSSRYLVKRTGEKVFLECVQDMDHENMFWYRQDPGLGLRLIYFSYDVKMKEKGDIPEGYSVSREKKERFSLILESASTNQTSMYLCASRPGTVGYEQYFGPGTRLTVT.